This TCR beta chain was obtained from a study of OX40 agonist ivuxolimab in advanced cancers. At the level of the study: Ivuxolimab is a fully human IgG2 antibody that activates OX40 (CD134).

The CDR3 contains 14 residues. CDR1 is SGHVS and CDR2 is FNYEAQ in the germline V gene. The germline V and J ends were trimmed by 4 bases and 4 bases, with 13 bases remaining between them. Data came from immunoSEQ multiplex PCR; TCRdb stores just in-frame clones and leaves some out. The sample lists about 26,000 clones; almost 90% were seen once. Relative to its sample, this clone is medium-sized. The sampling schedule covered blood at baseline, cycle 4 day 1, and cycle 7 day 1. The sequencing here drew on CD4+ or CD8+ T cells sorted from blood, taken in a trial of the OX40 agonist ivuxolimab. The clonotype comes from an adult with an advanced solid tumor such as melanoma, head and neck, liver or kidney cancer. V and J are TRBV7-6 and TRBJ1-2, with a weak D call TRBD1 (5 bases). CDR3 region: CASSSSGAAYGYTF. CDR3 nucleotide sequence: TGTGCCAGCAGCTCGAGTGGGGCAGCCTATGGCTACACCTTC.